This T cell receptor beta chain was identified during a study of Ad26.COV2.S vaccination and SARS-CoV-2 variants. Assay: immunoSEQ multiplex PCR; the TCRdb copy retains only in-frame clones and omits some. Of some 250,000 clones in the sample, 88% were seen once. A remark on this clone: Its antigen is still unknown.

Study-wide results and limits: Researchers cautioned that TCR breadth and depth analyses may have underestimated total T cell responses. Vaccine recipients had higher spike-specific TCR breadth than placebo recipients.

As to treatment: around 19 received Ad26.COV2.S at low or high dose, single or two shots; a few received placebo; per-sample allocation not given. Collection of the samples took place on day 63 after the first injection of vaccine or placebo. The length of the CDR3 is 13 residues. Germline values: CDR1 SGHDT, CDR2 YYEEEE. The V and J ends lost 0 bases and 8 bases, in that order; junction bases with no gene match: 4. This clonotype was sampled from a person between 18 and 65 years old who received the Ad26.COV2.S COVID-19 vaccine or a placebo. This chain uses TRBV5-6 with TRBJ1-2, with 7 nucleotides matching TRBD1. This specimen consisted of peripheral blood, obtained in a trial of Ad26.COV2.S vaccine versus placebo. The CDR3 DNA sequence: TGTGCCAGCAGCTTGGGGACAGGCGGAGGCTACACCTTC. As protein: CASSLGTGGGYTF.